A single sample is the source of the 5 T cell receptor beta chains below, sequenced in a study of PD-1 blockade in classical Hodgkin lymphoma. Each of the patients experienced relapse following autologous stem cell transplantation, and their brentuximab vedotin exposure differed. The method was immunoSEQ multiplex PCR; TCRdb's version includes in-frame clones alone and lacks a portion of them. The data contain roughly 92,000 clones, around nine tenths of them singletons. Sequenced here: peripheral blood mononuclear cells (PBMCs), sampled at baseline. These receptor sequences come from a human donor with classical Hodgkin lymphoma.

The chain couples TRBV7-3 to TRBJ2-1; 11 bases agree with TRBD2. Germline-derived CDR1 and CDR2 are SGHTA and FQGTGA. The CDR3 runs to 16 residues. Germline trimming cut 5 bases from V and 8 bases from J; bases unmatched to any gene: 11. CDR3 in amino acids: CASSTPSGRHRDEQFF. The CDR3 nucleotides read TGTGCCAGCAGCACTCCTAGCGGGAGGCATAGGGATGAGCAGTTCTTC. The full variable domain, in which reference TRBV7-3 and TRBJ2-1 provide the parts outside the CDR3, is GAGVSQTPSNKVTEKGKYVELRCDPISGHTALYWYRQSLGQGPEFLIYFQGTGAADDSGLPNDRFFAVRPEGSVSTLKIQRTERGDSAVYLCASSTPSGRHRDEQFFGPGTRLTVL.

The chain uses TRBV6-5 and TRBJ1-5; TRBD1 is a possible D gene (5 bases). The CDR3 spans 13 residues. Trimming took 4 bases from V and 4 from J, leaving 8 bases between them. From germline, CDR1 is MNHEY and CDR2 SVGAGI. CDR3 sequence (DNA): TGTGCCAGCAGTTTCGGGGGGAATCAGCCCCAGCATTTT. This codes for CASSFGGNQPQHF.

The chain couples TRBV29-1 to TRBJ2-7; D gene ambiguous. The length of the CDR3 is 12 residues. Germline V CDR1 and CDR2: SQVTM, ANQGSEA. The germline V and J ends were trimmed by 6 bases and 1 base, with 10 bases remaining between them. CDR3 sequence: CSVGISSYEQYF. DNA for the CDR3: TGCAGCGTGGGGATCTCGTCCTACGAGCAGTACTTC.

This sequence joins TRBV19 and TRBJ2-6; the D call may be TRBD1 or TRBD2 (6 bases each). Germline V gene data show CDR1 as LNHDA and CDR2 as SQIVND (reference sequence). V was cut by 8 bases and J by 4 bases, with 18 bases left in between. This CDR3 region has 16 residues. The CDR3 region is CASHNLGGPGANVLTF. The CDR3 DNA is TGTGCCAGTCACAATTTGGGGGGCCCCGGGGCCAACGTCCTGACTTTC.

In its sample, this clone was seen once. The chain uses TRBV15 and TRBJ2-7; D ambiguous. The CDR3 totals 15 residues. V dropped 0 bases and J dropped 2 bases, with 11 bases sitting between them. Per germline, CDR1 LNHNV and CDR2 YYDKDF (reference sequence). CDR3 in DNA: TGTGCCACCAGCAGAGATCTTTCACGTCCCTACGAGCAGTACTTC. It translates to CATSRDLSRPYEQYF.